What follows is one TCR beta chain and its context. Antigen specificity is unknown. The study ran its PCR with 60 Vbeta and 13 Jbeta primers. Libraries were prepared by immunoSEQ multiplex PCR; TCRdb keeps only in-frame clonotypes and omits some of them. Seen here are some 200,000 clones, approximately 70% observed once, and the top ten hold about 3%. The CDR3 consists of 16 residues. V was clipped by 5 bases and J by 4 bases, with 20 bases between them. Germline CDR1 SEHNR, CDR2 FQNEAQ (reference sequence). The data derive from a study of cytomegalovirus exposure and HLA in healthy donors. Background on the study: From HLA-typed donors, an early data release held around 85 million unique TCRs.

Study findings and constraints: Among the sequence variants, a highly shared cluster was likely an artifact of sequencing.

Healthy donors of bone marrow made up the group. Sequenced: PBMCs. The J gene is TRBJ1-1, the V gene TRBV7-9; unclear D gene. This receptor was obtained from a middle-aged man in good health and CMV-seropositive. CDR3 nucleotides: TGTGCCAGCAGCCCACTGGCCGCTGGGTGGGCCACTGAAGCTTTCTTT. This encodes CASSPLAAGWATEAFF.